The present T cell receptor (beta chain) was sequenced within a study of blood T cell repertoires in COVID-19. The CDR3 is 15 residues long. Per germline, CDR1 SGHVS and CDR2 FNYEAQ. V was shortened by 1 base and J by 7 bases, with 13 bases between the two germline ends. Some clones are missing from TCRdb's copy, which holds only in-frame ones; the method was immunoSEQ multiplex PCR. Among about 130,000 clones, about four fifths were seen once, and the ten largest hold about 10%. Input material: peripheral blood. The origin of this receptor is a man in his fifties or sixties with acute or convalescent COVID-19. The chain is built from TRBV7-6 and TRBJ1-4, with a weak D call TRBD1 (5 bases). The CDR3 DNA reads TGTGCCAGCAGCTTAGTAGCGGGGGAGGCTGAAAAACTGTTTTTT. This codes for CASSLVAGEAEKLFF.